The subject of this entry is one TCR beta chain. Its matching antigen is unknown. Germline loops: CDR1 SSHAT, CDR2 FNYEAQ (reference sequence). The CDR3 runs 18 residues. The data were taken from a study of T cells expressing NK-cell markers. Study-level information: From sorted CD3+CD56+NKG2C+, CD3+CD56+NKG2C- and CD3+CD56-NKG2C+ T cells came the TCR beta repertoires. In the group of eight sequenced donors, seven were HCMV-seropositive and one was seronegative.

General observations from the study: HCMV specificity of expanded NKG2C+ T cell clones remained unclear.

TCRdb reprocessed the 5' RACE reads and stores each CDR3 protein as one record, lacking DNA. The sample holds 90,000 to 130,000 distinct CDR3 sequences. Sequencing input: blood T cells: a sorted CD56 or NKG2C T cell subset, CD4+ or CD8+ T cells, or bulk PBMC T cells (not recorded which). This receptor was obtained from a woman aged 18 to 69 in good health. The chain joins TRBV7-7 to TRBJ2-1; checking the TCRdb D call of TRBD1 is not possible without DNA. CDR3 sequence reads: CASSPEAGGHLTYNEQFF.